Below are 10 T cell receptor beta chains sequenced from a single sample in a study of blood T cell repertoires in COVID-19. Measured with immunoSEQ multiplex PCR; TCRdb has only the in-frame clones, and not every one. This table holds hundreds of thousands of clones, 80% found once. The sample consisted of PBMCs or T cells enriched from blood (not recorded which). These receptor sequences come from a man younger than 40 with acute COVID-19.

The V and J genes are TRBV6-5 and TRBJ1-5; no definite D call. The germline gives CDR1 MNHEY, CDR2 SVGAGI. The CDR3 spans 14 residues. The germline V and J ends were trimmed by 8 bases and 8 bases, with 19 bases remaining between them. CDR3 DNA sequence: TGTGCCAGCTCGTCCAAAGAGGTTTTTGAGCCCCAGCATTTT. Translated: CASSSKEVFEPQHF.

The CDR3 DNA is TGTGCCAGCAGTCCGAATCAGGGGGCTAACACCGGGGAGCTGTTTTTT. Translating it yields CASSPNQGANTGELFF. The chain has TRBV27 and TRBJ2-2; 8 nucleotides agree with TRBD1. Trimming took 5 bases from V and 2 from J; bases not matched to a gene: 7. CDR3 size: 16 residues. The germline CDR1 and CDR2 sequences are MNHEY and SMNVEV (reference sequence).

This chain connects TRBV5-1 to TRBJ1-4; the D is unclear. Germline assignment: CDR1 SGHRS and CDR2 YFSETQ. The ends were cut back, 0 bases at V and 0 bases at J, with 6 bases in the middle. The CDR3 runs 15 residues. The CDR3 coding sequence is TGCGCCAGCAGCTTGGCCTTAGCAACTAATGAAAAACTGTTTTTT. Protein sequence: CASSLALATNEKLFF.

V is TRBV7-2 and J is TRBJ2-1, with TRBD1 identical over 7 bases. The germline gives CDR1 SGHTA, CDR2 FQGNSA. Losses at the gene ends were 6 bases for V and 7 bases for J; bases not matched to a gene: 3. The CDR3 has 12 amino acids. The chain's CDR3 is CASRSTGNEQFF. CDR3 coding DNA: TGTGCCAGCAGATCGACAGGGAATGAGCAGTTCTTC. Drawing the rest from reference TRBV7-2 and TRBJ2-1, the complete variable domain is GAGVSQSPSNKVTEKGKDVELRCDPISGHTALYWYRQSLGQGLEFLIYFQGNSAPDKSGLPSDRFSAERTGGSVSTLTIQRTQQEDSAVYLCASRSTGNEQFFGPGTRLTVL.

Written as DNA, the CDR3 is TGTGCCAGCAGTGAACTGACAGGGGGCCATGAAAAACTGTTTTTT. It yields the protein CASSELTGGHEKLFF. The chain links TRBV25-1 to TRBJ1-4; 10 nucleotides align to TRBD1. Germline loops: CDR1 MGHDK, CDR2 SYGVNS. The length of the CDR3 is 15 residues. V lost 2 bases to trimming and J lost 6 bases; unmatched junction nucleotides: 3.

This clone is a singleton in its sample. DNA for the CDR3: TGTGCCAGCAGTGAATCAGGTATTGAGCAGTTCTTC. This codes for CASSESGIEQFF. The chain has TRBV25-1 and TRBJ2-1; D uncertain. The CDR3 is made up of 12 amino acids. Per germline, CDR1 MGHDK and CDR2 SYGVNS. V lost 1 base, J lost 9 bases, and 7 bases lay in between.

The gene calls are TRBV9 and TRBJ1-5, with D possibly being TRBD1 (5 bases). V gave up 0 bases and J gave up 10 bases, with 14 bases separating them. The CDR3 is 14 residues long. Germline loops: CDR1 SGDLS, CDR2 YYNGEE. The CDR3 nucleotides are TGTGCCAGCAGCGTAGATCAGGGCCCGTACCCCCAGCATTTT. Amino acids: CASSVDQGPYPQHF.

This chain uses TRBV2 with TRBJ1-4, with 7 positions matching TRBD1. The ends lost 4 bases at V and 8 bases at J; junction bases unmatched: 10. CDR1 SNHLY and CDR2 FYNNEI come from the germline V gene. This CDR3 region has 15 residues. For the CDR3, the DNA is TGTGCCAGCAGTGCCGAGGGGGCGAAAGGGGAAAAACTGTTTTTT. The encoded protein is CASSAEGAKGEKLFF.

This clone was recorded a few times. The chain carries TRBV4-1 and TRBJ2-3, with D hard to call. V dropped 3 bases and J dropped 11 bases, with 12 bases sitting between them. CDR3 length equals 12 residues. Germline V lookup: CDR1 MGHRA, CDR2 YSYEKL. The CDR3: CASSHPVGVQYF. The CDR3 DNA follows: TGCGCCAGCAGCCACCCTGTTGGAGTGCAGTATTTT.

V usage is TRBV27 and J usage is TRBJ1-2; 8 bases match TRBD1. Germline loops: CDR1 MNHEY, CDR2 SMNVEV (reference sequence). Losses at the gene ends were 5 bases for V and 4 bases for J; bases not matched to a gene: 9. CDR3 length: 15 residues. The CDR3 reads CASSSGTGEVYGYTF. The CDR3 DNA follows: TGTGCCAGCAGTAGCGGGACAGGTGAAGTCTATGGCTACACCTTC.